The next 9 T cell receptor beta chains were all read from a single sample in a study of cytomegalovirus exposure and HLA in healthy donors. 13 Jbeta primers and 60 Vbeta primers were used for the PCR. Libraries were prepared by immunoSEQ multiplex PCR; TCRdb keeps only in-frame clonotypes and omits some of them. The sample has around 150,000 clones; 84% are singletons. Sequencing was carried out using PBMCs. These receptors originate from a boy aged 2-9 years in good health and CMV-seronegative.

The genes are TRBV9 and TRBJ2-1; 7 nucleotides match TRBD2. Germline assignment: CDR1 SGDLS and CDR2 YYNGEE. V lost 2 bases to trimming and J lost 3 bases; unmatched junction nucleotides: 11. The CDR3 contains 17 residues. The CDR3 coding sequence is TGTGCCAGCAGCGTGAGGCGTGCGGGGGTTAACTACAATGAGCAGTTCTTC. Translation: CASSVRRAGVNYNEQFF.

This chain connects TRBV27 to TRBJ2-5, with 11 nucleotides matching TRBD1. CDR1 and CDR2 (germline): MNHEY, SMNVEV (reference sequence). The CDR3 length is 16 residues. The J segment lost 7 bases and the V segment lost 5 bases, leaving 12 bases of the junction unmatched. This CDR3 is CASSKPGQGGYATQYF. CDR3 DNA: TGTGCCAGCAGTAAACCGGGACAGGGGGGTTATGCGACCCAGTACTTC.

The rearrangement links TRBV7-9 to TRBJ2-3; TRBD2 matches at 12 bases. The CDR3 extends over 16 amino acids. With 2 bases clipped from V and 2 bases from J, the junction kept 2 bases outside the gene matches. CDR1 SEHNR and CDR2 FQNEAQ come from the germline V gene (reference sequence). The CDR3 DNA follows: TGTGCCAGCAGCTTAACTAGCGGGAGGCCCACAGATACGCAGTATTTT. This codes for CASSLTSGRPTDTQYF.

The sample holds one count of this clone. The chain links TRBV18 to TRBJ2-6; D remains ambiguous. This CDR3 contains 14 residues. The germline V and J ends were trimmed by 5 bases and 0 bases, with 5 bases remaining between them. The germline gives CDR1 KGHSH, CDR2 LQKENI. The CDR3, as DNA: TGTGCCAGCTCAGGAGACTCTGGGGCCAACGTCCTGACTTTC. Encoded protein: CASSGDSGANVLTF.

J is TRBJ2-1 and V is TRBV29-1; D not resolved. The CDR3 loop spans 12 amino acids. Deletions cut 0 bases from V and 8 bases from J, with 8 bases between. Germline V gene lookup returns CDR1 SQVTM and CDR2 ANQGSEA. CDR3 loop: CSVEDPGYEQFF. The CDR3, as DNA: TGCAGCGTTGAAGATCCCGGTTATGAGCAGTTCTTC.

The chain is built from TRBV6-4 and TRBJ2-3; 8 nucleotides agree with TRBD2. The germline V gene has CDR1 MRHNA and CDR2 SNTAGT. The CDR3 sequence is 15 residues long. J was trimmed by 6 bases and V by 6 bases; bases with no gene match: 11. The CDR3 coding sequence is TGTGCCAGCAGCCCTAGCGCGGGGGGAAGGGATACGCAGTATTTT. Protein product: CASSPSAGGRDTQYF.

The V gene is TRBV28, the J gene TRBJ2-2, with TRBD2 matching 12 bases. Germline V CDR1 and CDR2: MDHEN, SYDVKM. J was trimmed by 9 bases and V by 7 bases; bases with no gene match: 15. The length of the CDR3 is 17 residues. CDR3 sequence reads: CASNPFSGLAGKWELFF. The CDR3 bases are TGTGCCAGCAATCCCTTTTCAGGACTAGCGGGAAAGTGGGAGCTGTTTTTT.

The chain carries TRBV14 and TRBJ2-1; a possible D gene is TRBD1 (7 bases). The CDR3 runs to 16 residues. Germline loops: CDR1 SGHDN, CDR2 FVKESK. Trimming shortened V by 3 bases and J by 9 bases, and 21 bases separated the two germline ends. The CDR3 reads CASSHYPTGWGLEQFF. The CDR3 bases are TGTGCCAGCAGCCACTACCCGACAGGGTGGGGACTTGAGCAGTTCTTC. Supplemented by reference TRBV14 and TRBJ2-1, the full variable domain reads EAGVTQFPSHSVIEKGQTVTLRCDPISGHDNLYWYRRVMGKEIKFLLHFVKESKQDESGMPNNRFLAERTGGTYSTLKVQPAELEDSGVYFCASSHYPTGWGLEQFFGPGTRLTVL.

Turning to this clone: This same CDR3 is encoded by further DNA sequences in the sample. The chain is built from TRBV9 and TRBJ2-2, with D maybe TRBD1 (6 bases). CDR1 and CDR2 from the germline V gene are SGDLS and YYNGEE. CDR3 size: 15 residues. V lost 0 bases to trimming and J lost 2 bases, with 8 bases between them. Here the CDR3 reads CASSVGGGNTGELFF. In DNA form, the CDR3 reads TGTGCCAGCAGCGTAGGTGGGGGCAACACCGGGGAGCTGTTTTTT.